The clone carrying this TCR beta chain was recorded a few times. The antigen remains unidentified. In TCRdb, the 5' RACE reads were re-called with MiXCR into one record per CDR3 protein. The table records just under 150,000 distinct CDR3 sequences, over 15% of them present only once. This sample was taken from a study of T-cell memory formation after mild COVID-19. General study results and limits: Proof of SARS-CoV-2 specificity was absent for the second-wave clones that crested on day 37. Contracting CD8+ clones were enriched in EMRA, CD4+ mainly in CM and EM. Certain responding clones were present in pre-infection memory, suggesting participation of cross-reactive memory.

CDR3 length: 13 amino acids. Germline V gene lookup returns CDR1 LGHNA and CDR2 YSLEER. V was cut by 2 bases and J by 5 bases, with 6 bases left in between. The sequence was obtained from an adult woman who had mild COVID-19 (a few samples of this study predate the infection). Cell type and time point are not known. Sequencing was carried out using PBMCs or a T cell subset sorted from them (not recorded which). The V and J genes are TRBV4-3 and TRBJ2-2; the D is unclear. As DNA, the CDR3 is TGCGCCAGCAGCCAAAAGGGTACCGGGGAGCTGTTTTTT. Amino acid sequence: CASSQKGTGELFF.